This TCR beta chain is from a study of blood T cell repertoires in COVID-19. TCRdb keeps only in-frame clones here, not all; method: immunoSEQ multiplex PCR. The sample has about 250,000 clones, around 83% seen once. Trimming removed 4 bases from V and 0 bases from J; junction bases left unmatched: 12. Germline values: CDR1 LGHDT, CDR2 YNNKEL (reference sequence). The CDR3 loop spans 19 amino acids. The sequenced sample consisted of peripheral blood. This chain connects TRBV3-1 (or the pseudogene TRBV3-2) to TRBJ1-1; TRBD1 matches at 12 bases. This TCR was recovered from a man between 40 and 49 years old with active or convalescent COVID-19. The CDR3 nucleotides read TGTGCCAGCAGCCCCGCGAGGGACAGGGGGCATTACATGAACACTGAAGCTTTCTTT. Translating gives CASSPARDRGHYMNTEAFF.